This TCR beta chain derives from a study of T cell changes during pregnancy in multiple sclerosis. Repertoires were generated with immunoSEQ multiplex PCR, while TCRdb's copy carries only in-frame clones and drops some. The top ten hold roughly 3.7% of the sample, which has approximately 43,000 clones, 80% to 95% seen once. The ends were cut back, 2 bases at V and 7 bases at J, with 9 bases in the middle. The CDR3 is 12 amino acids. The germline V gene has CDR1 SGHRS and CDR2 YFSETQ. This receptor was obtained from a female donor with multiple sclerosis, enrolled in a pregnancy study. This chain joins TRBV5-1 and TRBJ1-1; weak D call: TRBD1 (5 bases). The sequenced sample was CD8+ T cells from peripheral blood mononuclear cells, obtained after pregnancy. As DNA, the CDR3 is TGCGCCAGCAGCTTCGGGGGGGGTGAAGCTTTCTTT. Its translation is CASSFGGGEAFF.